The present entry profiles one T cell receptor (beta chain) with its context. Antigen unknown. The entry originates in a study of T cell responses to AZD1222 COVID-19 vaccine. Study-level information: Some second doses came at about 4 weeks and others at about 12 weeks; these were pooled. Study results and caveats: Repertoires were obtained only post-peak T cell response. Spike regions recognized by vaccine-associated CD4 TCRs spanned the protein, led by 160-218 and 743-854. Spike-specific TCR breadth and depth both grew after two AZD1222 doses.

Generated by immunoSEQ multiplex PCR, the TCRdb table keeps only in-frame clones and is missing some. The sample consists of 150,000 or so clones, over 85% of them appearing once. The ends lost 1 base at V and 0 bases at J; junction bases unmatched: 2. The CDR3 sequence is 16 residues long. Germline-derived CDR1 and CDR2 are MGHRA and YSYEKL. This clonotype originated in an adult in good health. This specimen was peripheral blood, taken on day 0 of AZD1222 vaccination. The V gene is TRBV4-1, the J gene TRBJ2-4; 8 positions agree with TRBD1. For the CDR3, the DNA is TGCGCCAGCAGCCAAGGGGACAGGCTAGCCAAAAACATTCAGTACTTC. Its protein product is CASSQGDRLAKNIQYF.